Below, 27 T cell receptor beta chains from the same sample are listed, as sequenced in a study of blood T cell repertoires in COVID-19. The protocol was immunoSEQ multiplex PCR, while the TCRdb copy is restricted to in-frame clones and leaves out a portion. The sample carries about 190,000 clones, roughly 90% recorded once. Sequencing input: peripheral blood. All receptors come from a woman in her thirties or forties who had recovered from COVID-19.

The chain joins TRBV2 to TRBJ1-3, with a tentative D call TRBD1 (6 bases). CDR1 is SNHLY, CDR2 FYNNEI, per germline. This CDR3 is built from 16 residues. Trimming pared 6 bases from V and 8 bases from J, leaving 23 bases between. The CDR3 is CASRAQGYAAGDTIYF. As DNA, the CDR3 is TGTGCCAGCAGAGCCCAGGGGTATGCGGCGGGGGACACCATATATTTT.

The CDR3 DNA sequence: TGTGCCAGTAAGGCAGGGCCGTTCCATCAGCCCCAGCATTTT. Its protein is CASKAGPFHQPQHF. The rearrangement uses TRBV19 and TRBJ1-5, with D possibly TRBD1 on 5 matching bases. This CDR3 has 14 residues. Germline CDR1 and CDR2: LNHDA and SQIVND (reference sequence). Trimming took 7 bases from V and 5 from J, leaving 15 bases between them.

To note about this clone: This could be a read error, since a much larger clone is one nucleotide away. The chain links TRBV24-1 to TRBJ2-1; possibly TRBD2 for D (5 bases). Trimming left V 4 bases short and J 5 bases short, with 14 bases between. From germline, CDR1 is KGHDR and CDR2 SFDVKD. CDR3 length: 15 residues. In DNA form, the CDR3 reads TGTGCCACCAGTGACTCGCTGGGAGAGAACAATGAGCAGTTCTTC. Translated, it gives CATSDSLGENNEQFF.

The chain joins TRBV19 to TRBJ2-3; D remains unclear. The CDR3 totals 13 residues. The V end lost 2 bases, the J end lost 2 bases, and 5 bases lay between the germline ends. Germline CDR1 LNHDA, CDR2 SQIVND (reference sequence). The CDR3 loop is CASSITYTDTQYF. CDR3 in DNA: TGTGCCAGTAGTATAACATACACAGATACGCAGTATTTT.

The chain links TRBV27 to TRBJ2-7; 10 nucleotides match TRBD1. CDR3 length equals 14 residues. Germline V gene sequence: CDR1 MNHEY, CDR2 SMNVEV (reference sequence). Germline trimming cut 8 bases from V and 7 bases from J; bases unmatched to any gene: 11. The CDR3 is CASASRQGAREQYF. In DNA, the CDR3 is TGTGCCAGCGCTTCGAGACAGGGGGCGCGTGAGCAGTACTTC.

The chain carries TRBV3-1 (or the pseudogene TRBV3-2) and TRBJ2-2; TRBD2 agrees at 11 bases. The V gene's germline CDR1 is LGHDT and CDR2 YNNKEL (reference sequence). V shed 3 bases and J 3 bases; nucleotides not matched to a gene: 3. The CDR3 is 16 residues long. CDR3 nucleotides: TGTGCCAGCAGCCAGGGGACTAGCGGTTACACCGGGGAGCTGTTTTTT. It encodes CASSQGTSGYTGELFF.

The chain has TRBV11-3 and TRBJ2-7; 10 nucleotides agree with TRBD2. Trimming removed 3 bases from V and 7 bases from J; junction bases left unmatched: 9. The CDR3 sequence is 15 residues long. CDR1 is SGHNT and CDR2 is YENEEA in the germline V gene. In nucleotides, the CDR3 is TGTGCCAGCAGCTTCCACCCCGGACTAGCGGCAGAGCAGTACTTC. It codes for CASSFHPGLAAEQYF.

The rearrangement links TRBV6-5 to TRBJ2-7; 9 nucleotides match TRBD2. Per the germline V gene, CDR1 is MNHEY and CDR2 is SVGAGI. V shed 5 bases, J shed 3 bases, and the junction held 5 bases outside the gene matches. This CDR3 has 14 amino acids. The CDR3 coding sequence is TGTGCCAGCAGTCTGCGGGAGGGGGACTACGAGCAGTACTTC. This encodes CASSLREGDYEQYF.

The genes are TRBV29-1 and TRBJ1-1; D unclear. CDR3 length: 13 residues. V was shortened by 0 bases and J by 4 bases, with 9 bases between the two germline ends. Germline V CDR1 and CDR2: SQVTM, ANQGSEA. The CDR3 nucleotides read TGCAGCGTTGAAGAACGGGGATCCACTGAAGCTTTCTTT. It translates to CSVEERGSTEAFF. Variable domain in full (rest from reference TRBV29-1 and TRBJ1-1): SAVISQKPSRDICQRGTSLTIQCQVDSQVTMMFWYRQQPGQSLTLIATANQGSEATYESGFVIDKFPISRPNLTFSTLTVSNMSPEDSSIYLCSVEERGSTEAFFGQGTRLTVV.

This clone occurred once. CDR3 sequence reads: CASSLGTAGANVLTF. Written as DNA, the CDR3 is TGTGCCAGCAGCCTAGGGACAGCGGGGGCCAACGTCCTGACTTTC. The chain combines TRBV7-8 with TRBJ2-6, with 7 bases fitting TRBD1. Trimming at V came to 5 bases and at J to 4 bases, leaving 5 bases not matched to a gene. CDR1 and CDR2 (germline): SGHVS, FQNEAQ. This CDR3 spans 15 amino acids.

V usage is TRBV29-1 and J usage is TRBJ2-2; 10 positions agree with TRBD2. V trimming: 4 bases; J trimming: 7 bases; junction bases outside the gene matches: 9. CDR3 length equals 15 residues. Per the germline V gene, CDR1 is SQVTM and CDR2 is ANQGSEA. In nucleotides, the CDR3 is TGCAGCGTTGTGCCGCTAGCGGGAGCGGTCGGGGAGCTGTTTTTT. Amino acids: CSVVPLAGAVGELFF.

This chain connects TRBV7-2 to TRBJ1-1; 10 nucleotides match TRBD1. J was trimmed by 1 base and V by 4 bases; bases with no gene match: 3. The germline V gene encodes CDR1 SGHTA and CDR2 FQGNSA. CDR3 length: 15 amino acids. The DNA for the CDR3 is TGTGCCAGCAGCTCGGGACAGGGGAAGAACACTGAAGCTTTCTTT. It translates to CASSSGQGKNTEAFF.

The rearrangement links TRBV7-3 to TRBJ1-2; tentative D call: TRBD1 (6 bases). Looked up from germline, CDR1 is SGHTA and CDR2 is FQGTGA. Trimming cost V 3 bases and J 4 bases, with 18 bases left between them. The CDR3 extends over 16 amino acids. The CDR3 spells CASSFFSWDTAYGYTF. The CDR3 DNA follows: TGTGCCAGCAGCTTTTTTAGTTGGGACACAGCCTATGGCTACACCTTC. The complete variable domain, with remaining parts taken from reference TRBV7-3 and TRBJ1-2, reads GAGVSQTPSNKVTEKGKYVELRCDPISGHTALYWYRQSLGQGPEFLIYFQGTGAADDSGLPNDRFFAVRPEGSVSTLKIQRTERGDSAVYLCASSFFSWDTAYGYTFGSGTRLTVV.

This clone has a single count. This sequence joins TRBV5-1 and TRBJ1-1, with D maybe TRBD1 (6 bases). The CDR3 sequence is 14 residues long. CDR1 is SGHRS and CDR2 is YFSETQ in the germline V gene. Between the trimmed V and J ends, which lost 3 bases and 1 base, there was a span of 10 bases. The CDR3 reads CASSSAQGNTEAFF. The DNA for the CDR3 is TGCGCCAGCAGCTCCGCACAGGGGAACACTGAAGCTTTCTTT.

The rearrangement links TRBV18 to TRBJ1-1; D is unresolved. The germline V and J ends were trimmed by 0 bases and 2 bases, with 7 bases remaining between them. The germline CDR1 and CDR2 sequences are KGHSH and LQKENI. This CDR3 spans 14 amino acids. The CDR3 DNA follows: TGTGCCAGCTCACCACCTAATAGTAACACTGAAGCTTTCTTT. Its translation is CASSPPNSNTEAFF.

The genes are TRBV5-8 and TRBJ2-3; 8 nucleotides match TRBD1. V trimming: 1 base; J trimming: 7 bases; junction bases outside the gene matches: 8. Germline lookup yields CDR1 SGHTS and CDR2 YDEGEE. This CDR3 spans 15 amino acids. The CDR3 here is CASSLRPGGPNTQYF. CDR3 nucleotides: TGTGCCAGCAGCTTGCGGCCAGGGGGCCCGAATACGCAGTATTTT.

The chain's CDR3 is CASSYRRDRANTEAFF. For the CDR3, the DNA is TGTGCCAGCAGTTACCGGCGGGACAGGGCGAACACTGAAGCTTTCTTT. The chain employs TRBV6-5 and TRBJ1-1; 9 bases align to TRBD1. CDR1 and CDR2 from the germline V gene are MNHEY and SVGAGI. CDR3 length: 16 amino acids. Unmatched junction bases numbered 5, after V lost 2 bases and J lost 1 base.

The chain couples TRBV7-2 to TRBJ1-2; D perhaps matches TRBD1 (5 bases). CDR3 size: 15 residues. Germline V gives CDR1 SGHTA, CDR2 FQGNSA. V was cut by 0 bases and J by 7 bases, with 15 bases left in between. DNA for the CDR3: TGTGCCAGCAGCTTAGCGCAGGCAGGGAGGGGTGGCTACACCTTC. Protein product: CASSLAQAGRGGYTF.

The chain carries TRBV7-9 and TRBJ1-1; 9 bases fit TRBD1. Trimming took 4 bases from V and 5 from J; bases not matched to a gene: 8. Germline assignment: CDR1 SEHNR and CDR2 FQNEAQ (reference sequence). This CDR3 has 15 residues. The chain's CDR3 is CASSSPDRGRTEAFF. CDR3 nucleotide sequence: TGTGCCAGCAGCTCTCCAGACAGGGGGAGAACTGAAGCTTTCTTT.

The genes are TRBV18 and TRBJ2-5; TRBD2 is a possible D gene (7 bases). The germline V gene has CDR1 KGHSH and CDR2 LQKENI. V gave up 6 bases and J gave up 3 bases, with 11 bases separating them. There are 13 residues in the CDR3. DNA of the CDR3: TGTGCCAGCTCCCGGGGGGCAGAAGAGACCCAGTACTTC. This translates into CASSRGAEETQYF.

The genes are TRBV29-1 and TRBJ2-1; 13 nucleotides align to TRBD2. The CDR3 length is 16 residues. Germline V CDR1 and CDR2: SQVTM, ANQGSEA. Losses at the gene ends were 3 bases for V and 9 bases for J; bases not matched to a gene: 11. The CDR3 bases are TGCAGCGTTGACGGGCCTACTAGCGGGAGGGCCCTTGAGCAGTTCTTC. It encodes CSVDGPTSGRALEQFF.

This sequence joins TRBV28 and TRBJ2-5; D gene uncertain. V lost 6 bases and J 2 bases, leaving 10 bases between the germline ends. The CDR3 loop spans 13 amino acids. Germline V CDR1 and CDR2: MDHEN, SYDVKM. For the CDR3, the DNA is TGTGCCAGCAGCCCCCAGATGCAAGAGACCCAGTACTTC. Protein product: CASSPQMQETQYF.

The chain recombines TRBV6-5 with TRBJ1-1, with D unresolved. Germline CDR1 and CDR2: MNHEY and SVGAGI. The CDR3 runs to 14 residues. V shed 2 bases and J shed 7 bases, with 14 bases lying between them. The CDR3, as DNA: TGTGCCAGCAGTTACGCTCTACCGGTACTTGAAGCTTTCTTT. It specifies CASSYALPVLEAFF.

This clone was picked up a small number of times. The DNA for the CDR3 is TGTGCCACCGCAGGGGCGTTTAGCAATCAGCCCCAGCATTTT. Amino acid sequence: CATAGAFSNQPQHF. This chain connects TRBV24-1 to TRBJ1-5; a weak D match, TRBD1 (6 bases). In germline, CDR1 is KGHDR, CDR2 SFDVKD. The CDR3 has 14 amino acids. V lost 9 bases, J lost 0 bases, and 11 bases lay in between.

The chain is built from TRBV6-5 and TRBJ1-6; D is uncertain. V was cut by 6 bases and J by 8 bases, with 14 bases left in between. CDR1 is MNHEY and CDR2 is SVGAGI in the germline V gene. The CDR3 is 14 residues long. The CDR3: CASRRGLSDSPLHF. The CDR3 region has the DNA TGTGCCAGCAGACGAGGGTTATCGGATTCACCCCTCCACTTT.

This chain links TRBV4-1 with TRBJ1-1; TRBD1 aligns across 8 bases. Trimming at V came to 0 bases and at J to 6 bases, leaving 3 bases not matched to a gene. Germline loops: CDR1 MGHRA, CDR2 YSYEKL. This CDR3 is built from 14 residues. The CDR3 region is CASSQESGGAEAFF. Written as DNA, the CDR3 is TGCGCCAGCAGCCAAGAGTCAGGGGGCGCTGAAGCTTTCTTT.

This clone was seen a few times. The V and J genes are TRBV4-2 and TRBJ2-3, with 10 bases fitting TRBD2. There are 17 residues in the CDR3. CDR1 and CDR2 from the germline V gene are LGHNA and YNFKEQ. Trimming cost V 1 base and J 6 bases; bases outside gene matches: 10. Here the CDR3 reads CASSQVRSGRAGDTQYF. The CDR3 bases are TGTGCCAGCAGCCAAGTGCGGAGCGGGAGGGCCGGGGATACGCAGTATTTT.